A selection of T cell receptor beta chains follows, all from one sample in a study of blood T cell repertoires in COVID-19. TCRdb's table, derived via immunoSEQ multiplex PCR, lists solely in-frame clones and lacks some. This sample carries about 390,000 clones, more than 75% of them seen once, and the ten largest clones take roughly 10%. The source material was PBMCs or T cells enriched from blood (not recorded which). The origin of the receptors is a woman aged 50 to 60 who had recovered from COVID-19. Both conserved end residues are part of each CDR3. D genes are given only for firm matches. Size tells how often a clone was seen (once, few, many) or the class of an expanded clone, and some rows leave it out.

v_call	clone_size	j_call	d_call	cdr3_aa	cdr3_nt
TRBV28	NA	TRBJ2-7	NA	CASSLDGGQREQYF	TGTGCCAGCAGTTTGGATGGGGGACAACGCGAGCAGTACTTC
TRBV28	NA	TRBJ1-2	NA	CASSPAVYGYTF	TGTGCCAGCAGTCCCGCGGTCTATGGCTACACCTTC
TRBV5-1	NA	TRBJ1-5	TRBD1	CASSPSTGAQPQHF	TGCGCCAGCAGCCCGTCGACAGGGGCTCAGCCCCAGCATTTT
TRBV5-1	once	TRBJ2-3	TRBD1	CASSFRTRGMSTDTQYF	TGCGCCAGCAGCTTCCGGACCAGGGGGATGAGCACAGATACGCAGTATTTT
TRBV7-9	NA	TRBJ1-1	TRBD1	CASSETGTEAFF	TGTGCCAGCAGCGAGACAGGGACTGAAGCTTTCTTT
TRBV15	NA	TRBJ1-6	NA	CATSRAQGSYNSPLHF	TGTGCCACCAGCAGAGCTCAGGGGTCCTATAATTCACCCCTCCACTTT
TRBV27	NA	TRBJ1-2	NA	CASRPSAGGYTF	TGTGCCAGCAGACCGAGCGCTGGAGGCTACACCTTC
TRBV19	NA	TRBJ2-2	TRBD1	CASTVRTGLNTGELFF	TGTGCCAGTACCGTGAGGACAGGGCTCAACACCGGGGAGCTGTTTTTT
TRBV30	NA	TRBJ2-7	TRBD2	CAWSVVSGAVGEQYF	TGTGCCTGGAGTGTTGTTAGCGGGGCTGTGGGAGAGCAGTACTTC
TRBV19	NA	TRBJ2-1	TRBD2	CASSIIRGSGGSSYNEQFF	TGTGCCAGTAGTATTATTAGGGGGAGCGGGGGGAGCTCCTACAATGAGCAGTTCTTC
TRBV7-8	NA	TRBJ1-1	TRBD1	CASSPAWDRDGTEAFF	TGTGCCAGCAGCCCTGCCTGGGACAGGGATGGCACTGAAGCTTTCTTT
TRBV7-8	NA	TRBJ2-1	NA	CASSPRGARFGGSSYNEQFF	TGTGCCAGCAGCCCTAGAGGGGCTAGGTTCGGGGGAAGCTCCTACAATGAGCAGTTCTTC
TRBV2	NA	TRBJ1-5	NA	CASSRGGGNYQPQHF	TGTGCCAGCAGCCGTGGGGGGGGGAACTATCAGCCCCAGCATTTT
TRBV28	few	TRBJ1-2	TRBD1	CATQETGQGKNNNYGYTF	TGTGCCACTCAAGAAACCGGACAGGGGAAGAATAATAACTATGGCTACACCTTC
TRBV2	NA	TRBJ1-1	NA	CASSERQGYTEAFF	TGTGCCAGCAGTGAAAGGCAGGGTTACACTGAAGCTTTCTTT
TRBV2	NA	TRBJ1-1	TRBD1	CASTMDRENLNTEAFF	TGTGCCAGCACCATGGACAGGGAAAACCTGAACACTGAAGCTTTCTTT
TRBV4-3	NA	TRBJ2-1	TRBD2	CASSLHSGWGSYNEQFF	TGCGCCAGCAGCCTTCATAGCGGGTGGGGATCCTACAATGAGCAGTTCTTC
TRBV5-5	NA	TRBJ2-3	TRBD2	CASSHSGGWTDTQYF	TGTGCCAGCAGCCATAGCGGGGGGTGGACAGATACGCAGTATTTT
TRBV19	NA	TRBJ1-5	NA	CASSIQGIQPQHF	TGTGCCAGTAGTATACAGGGAATCCAGCCCCAGCATTTT
TRBV19	NA	TRBJ1-2	TRBD1	CASSRRDSNYGYTF	TGTGCCAGTAGCCGCCGGGACAGCAACTATGGCTACACCTTC
TRBV5-1	NA	TRBJ2-2	NA	CASSLSPAGTGELFF	TGCGCCAGCAGCTTGAGCCCCGCGGGCACCGGGGAGCTGTTTTTT
TRBV5-4	NA	TRBJ1-1	NA	CASSVRGTEAFF	TGTGCCAGCAGCGTGCGGGGGACTGAAGCTTTCTTT
TRBV9	NA	TRBJ1-2	NA	CASSDGGIYGYTF	TGTGCCAGCAGCGACGGGGGAATCTATGGCTACACCTTC
TRBV18	NA	TRBJ1-2	NA	CASSPGAGDYGYTF	TGTGCCAGCTCACCAGGGGCGGGAGACTATGGCTACACCTTC
TRBV2	NA	TRBJ1-2	NA	CASSDRVPYTF	TGTGCCAGCAGTGACAGGGTCCCCTACACCTTC
TRBV19	few	TRBJ1-1	NA	CASVRGEAFF	TGTGCCAGTGTTCGGGGTGAAGCTTTCTTT
TRBV29-1	NA	TRBJ1-1	NA	CSLSTEAFF	TGCAGTCTGAGCACTGAAGCTTTCTTT
TRBV19	NA	TRBJ1-5	TRBD1	CASSPGQKNQPQHF	TGTGCCAGTAGTCCGGGACAGAAAAATCAGCCCCAGCATTTT
TRBV5-1	NA	TRBJ1-2	NA	CASSLASDYGYTF	TGCGCCAGCAGCTTGGCCTCGGACTATGGCTACACCTTC
TRBV21-1	NA	TRBJ2-1	NA	CASSRDRDRPYNEQFF	TGTGCCAGCAGCAGAGACCGGGACAGACCCTACAATGAGCAGTTCTTC
TRBV20-1	NA	TRBJ1-5	TRBD1	CSASRGQGSNQPQHF	TGCAGTGCTAGTCGCGGACAGGGAAGCAATCAGCCCCAGCATTTT
TRBV2	NA	TRBJ1-6	NA	CASSNRDSYNSPLHF	TGTGCCAGCAGTAACAGGGACTCCTATAATTCACCCCTCCACTTT
TRBV10-3	few	TRBJ1-1	TRBD1	CAAKGQGDTEAFF	TGTGCCGCAAAAGGACAGGGGGACACTGAAGCTTTCTTT
TRBV28	few	TRBJ1-3	NA	CASSLPREAGNTIYF	TGTGCCAGCAGTCTTCCAAGAGAGGCTGGAAACACCATATATTTT
TRBV5-6	few	TRBJ2-2	NA	CASRPTGTTGELFF	TGTGCCAGCAGACCCACAGGGACCACCGGGGAGCTGTTTTTT
TRBV5-1	NA	TRBJ1-2	TRBD1	CASSSGQGNYGYTF	TGCGCCAGCAGCTCGGGACAGGGGAACTATGGCTACACCTTC
TRBV19	NA	TRBJ2-3	TRBD2	CASSKTSGVVRTDTQYF	TGTGCCAGTAGTAAGACTAGCGGGGTAGTTCGTACAGATACGCAGTATTTT
TRBV28	NA	TRBJ1-5	TRBD1	CASSYRGGIHQPQHF	TGTGCCAGCAGCTACAGGGGCGGCATTCATCAGCCCCAGCATTTT
TRBV27	NA	TRBJ1-6	NA	CASSFSTGGANSPLHF	TGTGCCAGCAGTTTTTCGACAGGTGGAGCCAATTCACCCCTCCACTTT
TRBV24-1	NA	TRBJ2-2	NA	CATSDSSRTRNTGELFF	TGTGCCACCAGTGATTCGTCCCGAACACGGAACACCGGGGAGCTGTTTTTT
TRBV3-1/TRBV3-2	NA	TRBJ1-2	NA	CASSQDRGLGYGYTF	TGTGCCAGCAGCCAAGATCGAGGGCTTGGCTATGGCTACACCTTC
TRBV7-2	NA	TRBJ1-6	NA	CASSLQNFHYNSPLHF	TGTGCCAGCAGCCTGCAGAATTTCCACTATAATTCACCCCTCCACTTT
TRBV6-1	NA	TRBJ1-2	NA	CASSEASVFRGYTF	TGTGCCAGCAGTGAAGCTTCGGTTTTTCGGGGCTACACCTTC
TRBV6-5	NA	TRBJ2-7	NA	CASSLTVAYEQYF	TGTGCCAGCAGCCTGACAGTCGCCTACGAGCAGTACTTC
TRBV7-2	NA	TRBJ2-7	TRBD1	CASSLHLDRAGRYEQYF	TGTGCCAGCAGCTTACACCTTGACAGGGCCGGTCGGTACGAGCAGTACTTC
TRBV6-4	NA	TRBJ2-3	TRBD1	CASSPGQGAYADTQYF	TGTGCCAGCAGCCCGGGACAGGGGGCCTACGCAGATACGCAGTATTTT
TRBV4-2	NA	TRBJ1-4	NA	CASSQVTDRPTFPEGEKLFF	TGTGCCAGCAGCCAAGTCACCGACAGGCCCACCTTCCCCGAGGGTGAAAAACTGTTTTTT
TRBV5-1	NA	TRBJ2-4	NA	CASNMWGEAKNIQYF	TGCGCCAGCAACATGTGGGGGGAAGCCAAAAACATTCAGTACTTC
TRBV19	NA	TRBJ1-4	NA	CASSSPGTIAEKLFF	TGTGCCAGTAGTAGCCCCGGGACAATCGCTGAAAAACTGTTTTTT
TRBV28	NA	TRBJ1-2	TRBD1	CASSFPTGANYGYTF	TGTGCCAGCAGTTTCCCGACAGGGGCGAACTATGGCTACACCTTC
TRBV27	NA	TRBJ2-2	NA	CASSLFRGTGELFF	TGTGCCAGCAGTTTATTCCGGGGAACCGGGGAGCTGTTTTTT
TRBV2	NA	TRBJ2-1	NA	CASSEALAGAPSFNEQFF	TGTGCCAGCAGTGAAGCGTTGGCGGGGGCCCCGAGTTTCAATGAGCAGTTCTTC
TRBV23-1	NA	TRBJ1-3	NA	CASSKKRDTGRINSGNTIYF	TGCGCCAGTTCCAAGAAACGGGACACCGGAAGAATAAACTCTGGAAACACCATATATTTT